Below are 16 T cell receptor beta chains sequenced from a single sample in a study of cytomegalovirus exposure and HLA in healthy donors. PCR used 60 Vbeta primers and 13 Jbeta primers. The protocol was immunoSEQ multiplex PCR, while the TCRdb copy is restricted to in-frame clones and leaves out a portion. This repertoire shows 200,000 to 250,000 clones, 70% to 90% found once; its top ten account for over 1%. The specimen sequenced was PBMCs. These receptors all come from a human donor in good health.

V is TRBV15 and J is TRBJ2-4; D remains unclear. Germline V CDR1 and CDR2: LNHNV, YYDKDF (reference sequence). This CDR3 has 15 amino acids. Trimming left V 2 bases short and J 2 bases short, with 10 bases between. The CDR3 spells CATSRQAQSKNIQYF. The CDR3 DNA reads as TGTGCCACCAGCAGACAGGCTCAATCCAAAAACATTCAGTACTTC.

This clone has more than one count but fewer than ten. The chain carries TRBV7-6 and TRBJ2-1; 7 bases line up with TRBD2. Trimming took 5 bases from V and 8 from J; bases not matched to a gene: 21. The CDR3 runs to 18 residues. Germline V gives CDR1 SGHVS, CDR2 FNYEAQ. CDR3 in DNA: TGTGCCAGCAGCCACACGCCTCGGGGAGGGGCCCACCTCTATGAGCAGTTCTTC. As protein: CASSHTPRGGAHLYEQFF.

In the case of this clone: The same CDR3 is also encoded by other DNA sequences in this sample. The chain uses TRBV18 and TRBJ2-5; D ambiguous. The CDR3 is made up of 13 amino acids. The V gene's germline CDR1 is KGHSH and CDR2 LQKENI. V was clipped by 2 bases and J by 4 bases, with 8 bases between them. CDR3 sequence: CASSPGSGETQYF. Here the CDR3 DNA reads TGTGCCAGCTCACCAGGCTCGGGAGAGACCCAGTACTTC.

The genes are TRBV19 and TRBJ2-5; tentatively, D is TRBD1 (5 bases). The V end lost 3 bases, the J end lost 0 bases, and 5 bases lay between the germline ends. The length of the CDR3 is 13 residues. The germline CDR1 and CDR2 sequences are LNHDA and SQIVND (reference sequence). CDR3 DNA: TGTGCCAGTAGTATGACAGACCAAGAGACCCAGTACTTC. Translation: CASSMTDQETQYF. The variable domain in full, completed from reference TRBV19 and TRBJ2-5, reads DGGITQSPKYLFRKEGQNVTLSCEQNLNHDAMYWYRQDPGQGLRLIYYSQIVNDFQKGDIAEGYSVSREKKESFPLTVTSAQKNPTAFYLCASSMTDQETQYFGPGTRLLVL.

The V gene is TRBV10-3, the J gene TRBJ2-7, with TRBD2 matching over 13 bases. The CDR3 runs 17 residues. After removal of 2 bases from V and 1 base from J, the junction contained 5 bases not matched to a gene. In germline, CDR1 is ENHRY, CDR2 SYGVKD. DNA for the CDR3: TGTGCCATCAGTGAGAGGTTGGGACTAGCGGGATCCTACGAGCAGTACTTC. Residues: CAISERLGLAGSYEQYF.

V is TRBV11-1 and J is TRBJ2-7, with a tentative D call TRBD2 (5 bases). CDR1 and CDR2 (germline): SGHAT, FQDESV (reference sequence). The V gene lost 4 bases and the J gene lost 0 bases, with 10 bases spanning the gap. This CDR3 spans 14 amino acids. CDR3 sequence (DNA): TGTGCCAGCAGCTCTGAGGGAACCTCCTACGAGCAGTACTTC. Protein sequence: CASSSEGTSYEQYF.

V and J are TRBV7-9 and TRBJ1-2, with D possibly being TRBD1 (6 bases). This CDR3 contains 17 residues. Trimming cost V 5 bases and J 0 bases, with 19 bases left between them. From germline, CDR1 is SEHNR and CDR2 FQNEAQ (reference sequence). CDR3 DNA sequence: TGTGCCAGCAGCCAAAGGACAGTCGGATATTCTAACTATGGCTACACCTTC. It yields the protein CASSQRTVGYSNYGYTF.

The J gene is TRBJ2-5, the V gene TRBV7-9; the match to TRBD2 covers 8 bases. The CDR3 covers 16 residues. Germline CDR1 SEHNR, CDR2 FQNEAQ (reference sequence). V lost 2 bases, J lost 5 bases, and 10 bases stayed unmatched. CDR3 residues: CASSLMGLGIAETQYF. CDR3 sequence (DNA): TGTGCCAGCAGCTTAATGGGACTAGGAATCGCCGAGACCCAGTACTTC.

In this sample, this clone turned up once. The junction and the germline gene differ at one end; a read error may be behind it. The V call is TRBV7-9, the J call TRBJ1-2; TRBD1 aligns across 8 bases. Germline-derived CDR1 and CDR2 are SEHNR and FQNEAQ (reference sequence). The CDR3 loop spans 13 amino acids. Here the CDR3 DNA reads TGTGCCAGCAGCACGACAGGGGACTATGGCCACACCTTC. The encoded protein is CASSTTGDYGHTF. The full variable domain, its missing parts supplied by reference TRBV7-9 and TRBJ1-2, is DTGVSQNPRHKITKRGQNVTFRCDPISEHNRLYWYRQTLGQGPEFLTYFQNEAQLEKSRLLSDRFSAERPKGSFSTLEIQRTEQGDSAMYLCASSTTGDYGHTFGSGTRLTVV.

The rearrangement links TRBV29-1 to TRBJ1-3; D is unresolved. Germline assignment: CDR1 SQVTM and CDR2 ANQGSEA. CDR3 length: 15 amino acids. V gave up 4 bases and J gave up 0 bases, with 13 bases separating them. In DNA, the CDR3 is TGCAGCGTTGTAGATGGGCAGCTCTCTGGAAACACCATATATTTT. Amino acids: CSVVDGQLSGNTIYF.

The rearrangement joins TRBV27 to TRBJ2-1; possibly TRBD2 for D (6 bases). In germline, CDR1 is MNHEY, CDR2 SMNVEV (reference sequence). Trimming cost V 4 bases and J 3 bases, with 19 bases left between them. This CDR3 comprises 17 residues. CDR3 loop: CASSSRPGAGSYNEQFF. The DNA of the CDR3 is TGTGCCAGCAGTTCGCGACCTGGGGCGGGAAGCTACAATGAGCAGTTCTTC.

This rearrangement joins TRBV5-4 to TRBJ2-5, with 11 bases fitting TRBD2. The J segment lost 2 bases and the V segment lost 2 bases, leaving 8 bases of the junction unmatched. Germline-derived CDR1 and CDR2 are SGHNT and YYREEE (reference sequence). The CDR3 runs 17 residues. In DNA, the CDR3 is TGTGCCAGCAGCTTACTAGCGGGAGCGGATATACAAGAGACCCAGTACTTC. Translated: CASSLLAGADIQETQYF. Drawing the rest from reference TRBV5-4 and TRBJ2-5, the complete variable domain is ETGVTQSPTHLIKTRGQQVTLRCSSQSGHNTVSWYQQALGQGPQFIFQYYREEENGRGNFPPRFSGLQFPNYSSELNVNALELDDSALYLCASSLLAGADIQETQYFGPGTRLLVL.

This rearrangement joins TRBV5-1 to TRBJ2-7; TRBD1 agrees at 7 bases. Germline CDR1 SGHRS, CDR2 YFSETQ. The V segment lost 0 bases and the J segment 4 bases; nucleotides outside the gene matches: 4. The CDR3 runs 14 residues. DNA of the CDR3: TGCGCCAGCAGCTTGGCCGGGACAGATTACGAGCAGTACTTC. Protein: CASSLAGTDYEQYF.

The gene calls are TRBV7-9 and TRBJ2-7; D may be TRBD2 (5 bases). V dropped 8 bases and J dropped 0 bases, with 8 bases sitting between them. Germline CDR1 is SEHNR and CDR2 is FQNEAQ (reference sequence). The CDR3 contains 12 residues. Here the CDR3 DNA reads TGTGCCAGCGCGGACTCCTCCTACGAGCAGTACTTC. Translating it yields CASADSSYEQYF.

In this sample, this clone turned up a few times. The chain links TRBV21-1 to TRBJ1-5; the tabulated D call, TRBD1, remains unverified against the DNA. TRBV21-1 counts as a pseudogene. The CDR3 consists of 16 residues. The chain's CDR3 is CASSQPGQADNQPQHF. As DNA, the CDR3 is TGTGCCAGCAGCCAGCCGGGACAGGCCGACAATCAGCCCCAGCATTTT.

The chain joins TRBV11-3 to TRBJ2-2; perhaps TRBD2 as D (6 bases). V lost 1 base and J 4 bases, leaving 7 bases between the germline ends. Germline CDR1 reads SGHNT; CDR2 reads YENEEA. This CDR3 contains 14 residues. The CDR3 protein is CASSLVGGTGELFF. Written as DNA, the CDR3 is TGTGCCAGCAGCTTAGTGGGAGGCACCGGGGAGCTGTTTTTT. Full variable domain (rest looked up from reference TRBV11-3 and TRBJ2-2): EAGVVQSPRYKIIEKKQPVAFWCNPISGHNTLYWYLQNLGQGPELLIRYENEEAVDDSQLPKDRFSAERLKGVDSTLKIQPAELGDSAVYLCASSLVGGTGELFFGEGSRLTVL.